This passage covers 9 T cell receptor beta chains from one sample sequenced in a study of regulatory T cells in long-lasting Graves disease. Libraries of TCR beta came from iRepertoire HTBI primers plus Arm-PCR of CDR3 regions. TCRdb called the multiplex PCR reads again in MiXCR, with one record for every CDR3 protein. This sample carries a few hundred thousand distinct CDR3 sequences, approximately 15% of them seen once, and the ten largest clones take roughly 30%. As for time point: newly diagnosed GD, antithyroid drugs for less than 3 months. TCR sequences were obtained from RNA taken from PBMCs. These data were also filed under a second study, of T cells in Graves' hyperthyroidism and ophthalmopathy.

This specimen consisted of peripheral blood mononuclear cells (PBMCs), obtained at new diagnosis, from a patient treated with antithyroid drugs. The receptors were gathered from a man in his forties with Graves disease.

This clonotype has at least ten counts. The gene calls are TRBV6-2 or TRBV6-3 and TRBJ2-7; 10 nucleotides agree with TRBD1. The CDR3 has 14 residues. Germline CDR1 reads MNHEY; CDR2 reads SVGEGT. V gave up 3 bases and J gave up 5 bases; unmatched junction bases: 4. Here the CDR3 reads CASSYGQGVDEQYF. The CDR3 nucleotides read TGTGCCAGCAGTTATGGACAGGGGGTAGACGAGCAGTACTTC.

This clonotype was counted many times. The chain is built from TRBV5-1 and TRBJ2-3; 7 bases map to TRBD1. V lost 2 bases to trimming and J lost 5 bases; unmatched junction nucleotides: 5. CDR1 and CDR2 (germline): SGHRS, YFSETQ. The CDR3 runs 14 residues. The CDR3 sequence: CASSLATGRDTQYF. Here the CDR3 DNA reads TGCGCCAGCAGCTTAGCGACAGGGAGAGATACGCAGTATTTT. Variable domain in full (rest from reference TRBV5-1 and TRBJ2-3): KAGVTQTPRYLIKTRGQQVTLSCSPISGHRSVSWYQQTPGQGLQFLFEYFSETQRNKGNFPGRFSGRQFSNSRSEMNVSTLELGDSALYLCASSLATGRDTQYFGPGTRLTVL.

This clonotype was seen ten or more times. V usage is TRBV10-3 and J usage is TRBJ2-5; 11 bases agree with TRBD1. In germline, CDR1 is ENHRY, CDR2 SYGVKD. CDR3 length: 15 residues. The V segment lost 8 bases and the J segment 1 base; nucleotides outside the gene matches: 6. CDR3 sequence (DNA): TGTGCCATCGGAAGGGGACAGGGGGGCCAAGAGACCCAGTACTTC. Protein: CAIGRGQGGQETQYF.

This sequence joins TRBV9 and TRBJ2-3; 13 bases agree with TRBD2. This CDR3 spans 17 amino acids. Germline V gene lookup returns CDR1 SGDLS and CDR2 YYNGEE. V lost 0 bases, J lost 2 bases, and 3 bases stayed unmatched. The CDR3 loop reads CASSVGLAGGFTDTQYF. In DNA form, the CDR3 reads TGTGCCAGCAGCGTAGGACTAGCGGGGGGATTCACAGATACGCAGTATTTT.

In this sample, this clonotype turned up many times. The chain has TRBV6-2 or TRBV6-3 and TRBJ2-2; 11 bases map to TRBD2. This CDR3 is built from 15 residues. The V segment lost 7 bases and the J segment 2 bases; nucleotides outside the gene matches: 3. The germline gives CDR1 MNHEY, CDR2 SVGEGT. The CDR3 is CASKLAGGNTGELFF. CDR3 DNA sequence: TGTGCCAGCAAGCTAGCGGGGGGAAACACCGGGGAGCTGTTTTTT.

This clonotype was seen many times. J is TRBJ2-7 and V is TRBV11-2; 8 bases align to TRBD2. The junction had 6 bases not matched to a gene; V was cut back by 7 bases and J by 4 bases. CDR3 length: 13 residues. CDR1 SGHAT and CDR2 FQNNGV come from the germline V gene. The CDR3 sequence is CASTLTGGYEQYF. CDR3 DNA: TGTGCCAGCACCCTAACGGGGGGGTACGAGCAGTACTTC.

This clonotype showed up many times. This chain links TRBV3-1 with TRBJ2-3; 8 bases match TRBD1. This CDR3 spans 16 amino acids. Germline loops: CDR1 LGHDT, CDR2 YNNKEL (reference sequence). V lost 3 bases to trimming and J lost 2 bases; unmatched junction nucleotides: 7. The CDR3 DNA follows: TGTGCCAGCAGCCATTACAAGACAGGGGCCACAGATACGCAGTATTTT. This gives the protein CASSHYKTGATDTQYF.

This clonotype was recorded at least ten times. The chain links TRBV30 to TRBJ2-7; 16 nucleotides agree with TRBD2. Germline V gene sequence: CDR1 GTSNPN, CDR2 SVGIG (reference sequence). The ends lost 7 bases at V and 2 bases at J; junction bases unmatched: 2. The CDR3 consists of 14 residues. The CDR3, as DNA: TGTGCCTACGGGACTAGCGGGGGGGCCTACGAGCAGTACTTC. Residues: CAYGTSGGAYEQYF.

This clonotype was seen at least ten times. The rearrangement uses TRBV6-1 and TRBJ2-7, with 8 bases fitting TRBD1. V was clipped by 8 bases and J by 2 bases; unmatched bases: 5. The CDR3 has 13 residues. Germline CDR1 and CDR2: MNHNS and SASEGT. The CDR3: CASVYRGAYEQYF. The CDR3 DNA reads as TGTGCCAGCGTATACAGGGGGGCCTACGAGCAGTACTTC.